The 13 T cell receptor beta chains in this list originate from one sample, sequenced in a study of cytomegalovirus exposure and HLA in healthy donors. TCRdb's table, derived via immunoSEQ multiplex PCR, lists solely in-frame clones and lacks some. This table holds more than 85,000 clones, approximately 89% found once. The sequencing sample was made of PBMCs. The receptors were sampled from a woman aged 18-29 years in good health and CMV-seronegative.

This CDR3 reads CASSGEGGRGNQPQHF. CDR3 bases: TGTGCCAGCAGTGGGGAAGGGGGGAGGGGTAATCAGCCCCAGCATTTT. The chain has TRBV2 and TRBJ1-5; D possibly corresponds to TRBD1 (6 bases). The germline V and J ends were trimmed by 4 bases and 4 bases, with 17 bases remaining between them. Germline V gene lookup returns CDR1 SNHLY and CDR2 FYNNEI. The length of the CDR3 is 16 residues.

This chain links TRBV28 with TRBJ2-2; tentatively, D is TRBD2 (6 bases). The CDR3 spans 14 residues. CDR1 is MDHEN and CDR2 is SYDVKM in the germline V gene. Trimming cost V 6 bases and J 6 bases, with 14 bases left between them. Written as DNA, the CDR3 is TGTGCCAGCAGGCGGGAACTTGTTTCCGGGGAGCTGTTTTTT. As protein: CASRRELVSGELFF.

The chain has TRBV6-1 and TRBJ1-4; 8 bases line up with TRBD1. Germline V gene data show CDR1 as MNHNS and CDR2 as SASEGT. The J segment lost 8 bases and the V segment lost 4 bases, leaving 6 bases of the junction unmatched. There are 14 residues in the CDR3. The DNA of the CDR3 is TGTGCCAGCAGTGCAGGGGGCGCTTACGAAAAACTGTTTTTT. Protein: CASSAGGAYEKLFF.

The chain employs TRBV7-6 and TRBJ2-4; D might be TRBD2 (6 bases). The germline V gene has CDR1 SGHVS and CDR2 FNYEAQ. Deletions cut 5 bases from V and 0 bases from J, with 14 bases between. This CDR3 spans 16 amino acids. CDR3: CASSHRLGEAKNIQYF. DNA of the CDR3: TGTGCCAGCAGCCACCGACTAGGGGAAGCCAAAAACATTCAGTACTTC.

CDR3 DNA: TGTGCCACCAGCAGAGATTTAGGAGGCAGGGGGCGCGGAGATACGCAGTATTTT. Protein product: CATSRDLGGRGRGDTQYF. The chain combines TRBV15 with TRBJ2-3; 8 bases line up with TRBD1. The germline CDR1 and CDR2 sequences are LNHNV and YYDKDF (reference sequence). The CDR3 is 18 amino acids. With 0 bases clipped from V and 5 bases from J, the junction kept 13 bases outside the gene matches.

The chain joins TRBV28 to TRBJ1-3; D perhaps matches TRBD1 (6 bases). The CDR3 length is 22 residues. The germline gives CDR1 MDHEN, CDR2 SYDVKM. V was clipped by 3 bases and J by 0 bases, with 30 bases between them. The CDR3 region has the DNA TGTGCCAGCAGTTTGGTACCTACAGGGCAGGGTCCCTCCAGTGTCTCTGGAAACACCATATATTTT. Translating gives CASSLVPTGQGPSSVSGNTIYF.

The rearrangement uses TRBV5-4 and TRBJ1-2; TRBD1 matches at 7 bases. CDR1 is SGHNT and CDR2 is YYREEE in the germline V gene (reference sequence). Trimming took 4 bases from V and 3 from J; bases not matched to a gene: 9. The CDR3 covers 15 residues. As DNA, the CDR3 is TGTGCCAGCAGCCTCACCGGGACAGCGGACTATGGCTACACCTTC. Its protein product is CASSLTGTADYGYTF.

This chain joins TRBV4-1 and TRBJ2-1; D might be TRBD2 (6 bases). The germline CDR1 and CDR2 sequences are MGHRA and YSYEKL. Trimming stripped 3 bases from V and 9 bases from J, with 15 bases between. The CDR3 contains 14 residues. For the CDR3, the DNA is TGCGCCAGCAGCCACCCACTAGTGGGGGGTGAGCAGTTCTTC. Translation gives CASSHPLVGGEQFF.

This rearrangement joins TRBV7-2 to TRBJ2-7, with 9 positions matching TRBD2. This CDR3 has 15 residues. The trim removed 5 bases at V and 1 base at J, leaving 6 bases unmatched. From germline, CDR1 is SGHTA and CDR2 FQGNSA. In DNA, the CDR3 is TGTGCCAGCAGCAGGACGGCGGGGGGGTCCTACGAGCAGTACTTC. Amino acid sequence: CASSRTAGGSYEQYF.

The chain has TRBV27 and TRBJ1-2, with D maybe TRBD1 (5 bases). This CDR3 region has 14 residues. Trimming removed 6 bases from V and 2 bases from J, with 13 bases in between. Germline V gene lookup returns CDR1 MNHEY and CDR2 SMNVEV (reference sequence). CDR3 sequence (DNA): TGTGCCAGCAGAAGAATCGGGGGGAACTATGGCTACACCTTC. Protein sequence: CASRRIGGNYGYTF.

The genes are TRBV18 and TRBJ2-7; D is perhaps TRBD1 (5 bases). From germline, CDR1 is KGHSH and CDR2 LQKENI. Trimming removed 4 bases at V and 7 bases at J, with 11 bases between. The CDR3 length is 12 residues. DNA of the CDR3: TGTGCCAGCTCACTTGCCAGGGAAGAGCAGTACTTC. Translated: CASSLAREEQYF.

The rearrangement joins TRBV14 to TRBJ1-2, with 7 bases identical to TRBD1. The germline gives CDR1 SGHDN, CDR2 FVKESK. V gave up 0 bases and J gave up 8 bases; unmatched junction bases: 9. This CDR3 spans 15 amino acids. In nucleotides, the CDR3 is TGTGCCAGCAGCCAAGATGTGAAGGGGGCGAGGGGCTACACCTTC. As protein: CASSQDVKGARGYTF.

The chain carries TRBV7-3 and TRBJ2-1; 10 nucleotides align to TRBD1. CDR3 length: 13 amino acids. Per germline, CDR1 SGHTA and CDR2 FQGTGA. J was trimmed by 8 bases and V by 5 bases; bases with no gene match: 3. The CDR3, as DNA: TGTGCCAGCAGCAAAGGACAGGGGGATGAGCAGTTCTTC. Its translation: CASSKGQGDEQFF.